This TCR beta chain was captured in a study of HIV-infected patients and healthy controls. Study-wide results and caveats: Apparent post-therapy Gini recovery among HIV-infected patients was not reproduced with size-matched repertoires.

V dropped 4 bases and J dropped 3 bases, with 17 bases sitting between them. CDR1 and CDR2 from the germline V gene are SGHDT and YYEEEE. CDR3 length equals 15 residues. All unsorted peripheral T cells were captured because whole blood was used without fractionation. Reverse transcription used roughly 480 ng RNA and constant-region primers for alpha and beta. Alpha and beta chain libraries were made separately by chain-specific third strand synthesis with multiplexing indices. After a brief PCR adding P5, P7 and a second index, roughly 23 amplification cycles followed. TCRdb reanalysed the 5' RACE reads using MiXCR and keeps one entry per CDR3 protein. Counted here are 15,000 to 20,000 distinct CDR3 sequences, over 9.5% occurring once; the ten biggest clones make up approximately 3.4%. This clonotype was counted a few times. Its cognate antigen is unknown.

The V and J genes are TRBV5-6 and TRBJ2-7; D is tentatively TRBD1 or TRBD2 (5 bases each). The material sequenced was blood. This TCR derives from an adult in good health. This chain's CDR3 is CASSPLGPAGYEQYF. The CDR3 DNA reads as TGTGCCAGCAGCCCTTTGGGACCGGCCGGCTACGAGCAGTACTTC.